This is a list of T cell receptor beta chains from one sample in a study of blood T cells in healthy people across ages. One entry per CDR3 protein, called by TCRdb with MiXCR from the 5' RACE reads. This sample yields roughly 1,500,000 distinct CDR3 sequences, of which 42% are seen a single time; roughly 8.2% belongs to the top ten. The sample comprised blood. These receptors were obtained from a woman under 30 in good health. Both conserved end residues are part of each CDR3. D genes are given only for firm matches. The size of a clone is reported for some rows only, either as once, few or many, or as a class for expanded clones.

v_call: TRBV4-1
clone_size: many
j_call: TRBJ2-1
d_call: -
cdr3_nt: TGCGCCAGCAGCCAAGATAAGAGGACTCCTCAGTTCTTC
cdr3_aa: CASSQDKRTPQFF

v_call: TRBV20-1
clone_size: few
j_call: TRBJ2-1
d_call: -
cdr3_nt: TGCAGTGCTAGCGAGAGCTCCTACAATGAGCAGTTCTTC
cdr3_aa: CSASESSYNEQFF

v_call: TRBV2
clone_size: few
j_call: TRBJ1-6
d_call: -
cdr3_nt: TGTGCCAGCAGCAATTCACCCCTCCACTTT
cdr3_aa: CASSNSPLHF

v_call: TRBV27
clone_size: -
j_call: TRBJ2-7
d_call: TRBD2
cdr3_nt: TGTGCCAGCAGTCCGGGACTAGCGGGGGGCCCGGTTAATGAGCAGTACTTC
cdr3_aa: CASSPGLAGGPVNEQYF

v_call: TRBV4-1
clone_size: -
j_call: TRBJ2-4
d_call: -
cdr3_nt: TGCGCCAGCAGCCAAGATGACCAGGAAGGACTTGGAGCCAAAAACATTCAGTACTTC
cdr3_aa: CASSQDDQEGLGAKNIQYF

v_call: TRBV27
clone_size: -
j_call: TRBJ2-5
d_call: TRBD2
cdr3_nt: TGTGCCAGCAGCCCAACGCTCAGCGGGGGGACATACAATGAGCAGTACTTC
cdr3_aa: CASSPTLSGGTYNEQYF

v_call: TRBV29-1
clone_size: -
j_call: TRBJ2-7
d_call: -
cdr3_nt: TGCAGCGTTGAAGGGGTGAGACGGGACGCTCGAACCCAGTACTTC
cdr3_aa: CSVEGVRRDARTQYF

v_call: TRBV30
clone_size: few
j_call: TRBJ2-3
d_call: -
cdr3_nt: TGTGCCTGGAGGCAACTGGGGGGAACCACAGATACGCAGTATTTT
cdr3_aa: CAWRQLGGTTDTQYF

v_call: TRBV7-2
clone_size: few
j_call: TRBJ1-2
d_call: TRBD1
cdr3_nt: TGTGCCAGCAGCCTAGGGAACAGGGGCCTCTATGGCTACACCTTC
cdr3_aa: CASSLGNRGLYGYTF

v_call: TRBV5-6
clone_size: once
j_call: TRBJ2-7
d_call: -
cdr3_nt: TGTGCCAGCAGCTTGGCGGCCAGCACCTACGGGCAGTACTTC
cdr3_aa: CASSLAASTYGQYF

v_call: TRBV7-6
clone_size: -
j_call: TRBJ2-1
d_call: -
cdr3_nt: TGTGCCAGCAGCTTAGACGGGACGGACAATGAGCAGTTCTTC
cdr3_aa: CASSLDGTDNEQFF

v_call: TRBV4-2
clone_size: few
j_call: TRBJ2-3
d_call: TRBD1
cdr3_nt: TGTGCCAGCACCCCCGGGACAGCTAACACAGATACGCAGTATTTT
cdr3_aa: CASTPGTANTDTQYF

v_call: TRBV6-5
clone_size: few
j_call: TRBJ2-7
d_call: -
cdr3_nt: TGTGCCAGCAGTTCCCTCGTAGGGAGCTCCTACGAGCAGTACTTC
cdr3_aa: CASSSLVGSSYEQYF

v_call: TRBV19
clone_size: once
j_call: TRBJ2-5
d_call: TRBD1
cdr3_nt: TGTGCCAGTAGTATGGGACAGTTGAATGAGCAGTACTTC
cdr3_aa: CASSMGQLNEQYF

v_call: TRBV18
clone_size: -
j_call: TRBJ2-7
d_call: TRBD2
cdr3_nt: TGTGCCAGCTCACCAGGGGCGGGAGAGGCATACGAGCAGTACTTC
cdr3_aa: CASSPGAGEAYEQYF

v_call: TRBV30
clone_size: -
j_call: TRBJ1-2
d_call: -
cdr3_nt: TGTGCCTGGAGTGAAAACAGGGTCGGCGGCTACACCTTC
cdr3_aa: CAWSENRVGGYTF

v_call: TRBV6-5
clone_size: -
j_call: TRBJ1-4
d_call: TRBD1
cdr3_nt: TGTGCCAGCAGGTTGACAGGGTCGGGCAATGAAAAACTGTTTTTT
cdr3_aa: CASRLTGSGNEKLFF

v_call: TRBV5-1
clone_size: -
j_call: TRBJ2-7
d_call: -
cdr3_nt: TGCGCCAGCAGCTACCGGTGGGGAATAGGCAATGAGCAGTACTTC
cdr3_aa: CASSYRWGIGNEQYF